The present T cell receptor beta chain was sequenced within a study of shared clonotypes between healthy human individuals (dated by TCRdb to 2018 to 2021). Broadly, across the study: The cohort included a few men and two women between 18 and 49 years of age. Per donor, three plates each were used for CD4 naive and CD4 memory, two for CD8 naive, and one for CD8 memory. To estimate repertoire size and how much clonotype sharing occurs between individuals, the study deeply sequenced the blood TCR repertoires of about five healthy adults. To increase sequencing depth and limit assay-specific biases, TCR repertoire library preparation and sequencing were carried out by different laboratories using diverse techniques. Between about 0.8 and 9 billion PBMCs per donor were obtained by leukapheresis.

Trimming leaves V shorter by 5 bases and J shorter by 2 bases, with the junction holding 18 bases beyond the gene matches. CDR1 and CDR2 (SGHVS, FQNEAQ) derive from the germline V gene. The cysteine opens and the phenylalanine closes a CDR3 of 18 amino acids. The read is trimmed to its CDR3 DNA, 54 bases read in frame from base 1. The donors were healthy, HIV-negative adults with no recently reported acute infections or vaccinations. All donors were Caucasian adults living in Nashville, Tennessee, USA. CD4+ T cells were enriched through magnetic negative selection, after which naive cells were positively selected on CD45RA and the remaining negative fraction served as the memory subset. After blood collection by leukapheresis, PBMCs were isolated using Ficoll-Histopaque density gradient centrifugation and then cryopreserved in the vapor phase of liquid nitrogen. Analytical flow cytometry was used to check the purity and quantity of each magnetically sorted T cell population. Each sorted fraction had its genomic DNA isolated and then quantified by UV absorbance on a Nanodrop 2000c.

Using the deep immunoSEQ assay, TCR CDR3 regions were amplified from genomic DNA by multiplex PCR. Extracted genomic DNA from each cell subset was distributed evenly across all wells of several immunoSEQ 96-well plates, and each plate was treated as a replicate. Each replicate PCR for sorted subsets received about 210 ng genomic DNA, equal to roughly 33,000 T cell genomes. Purified libraries were measured with a Qubit 3.0 fluorometer, size-checked on a Bioanalyzer 2100, and measured again with the KAPA Library Quantification kit. Each immunoSEQ 96-well plate was sequenced on its own single-read 150-cycle Illumina NextSeq 550 flow cell. The source study handled its data this way. Because the immunoSEQ output held only junctional sequences and lacked quality scores, the filtering could not match the filtering applied to full-length reads. Sequences were annotated with PyIR, a Python wrapper for IgBLAST v1.9, and V/J genes and CDR3 were assigned using IMGT germline references. Reads were removed for weak V/J assignments (E-value above 1e-6), missing CDR3, stop codons, out-of-frame junctions, or ambiguous translated residues. V3J clonotypes were defined by identical inferred V gene, J gene, and CDR3 amino acid sequence. To compute the percentage overlap between repertoires, the number of shared unique clonotypes was divided by the size of the smaller repertoire. RTK rarefaction, the Chao1 estimator, and Recon v2.1 estimates of unobserved clonotypes were used to assess repertoire richness. Generation probabilities were computed with OLGA for all TCRbeta clonotypes obtained by the gDNA method from several donors. TCRdb took this table from immuneACCESS and kept in-frame rearrangements with V and J called. Such tables lack part of the clones; where checked against another copy, unresolved V genes explain under half of the gap, and the rest is unexplained. That table gives V, J and clone size, and the DNA gave D and trimming. Here the sample has approximately 1.5 million clones; around 98.5% occur a single time. The ten largest clonotypes hold about 0.4% of the sample.

On this clone itself: Its antigen remains unidentified. No much larger clonotype is one base removed from it; base qualities were not supplied.

Here is what the overall study found, with its caveats: Only blood was sampled, and tissue TCR repertoires likely differ from those in blood. Higher generation probabilities were observed for clonotypes shared by all four sorted-subset donors than for non-shared clonotypes. Naive subsets generally had larger estimated clonotype richness than memory subsets. Pairwise subsampling indicated that sequencing depth was expected to affect the degree of clonotype sharing among donors. Rarefaction of sorted-subset datasets indicated incomplete sequencing despite the large sequencing depth. Sharing across a few donors was observed for about 4.8% of naive CD4, over 3% of naive CD8, 2.3% of memory CD4, and over 0.3% of memory CD8 clonotypes. Because the study included only a small number of donors, the genetic and exposure-history diversity represented was limited.

Sample: naive CD4+ T cells sorted from blood. The sample's cell subset or site label, decoded: CD45RA+ positively selected. This TCR was recovered from a man aged 25 to 45 in good health. The rearranged chain carries TRBV7-8 and TRBJ2-7; 7 bases in between match TRBD2. The DNA sequence is as follows: TGTGCCAGCAGCCCCCTGGCGGGTCCGGGAGGTTTTACCTACGAGCAGTACTTC. The translation is CASSPLAGPGGFTYEQYF.